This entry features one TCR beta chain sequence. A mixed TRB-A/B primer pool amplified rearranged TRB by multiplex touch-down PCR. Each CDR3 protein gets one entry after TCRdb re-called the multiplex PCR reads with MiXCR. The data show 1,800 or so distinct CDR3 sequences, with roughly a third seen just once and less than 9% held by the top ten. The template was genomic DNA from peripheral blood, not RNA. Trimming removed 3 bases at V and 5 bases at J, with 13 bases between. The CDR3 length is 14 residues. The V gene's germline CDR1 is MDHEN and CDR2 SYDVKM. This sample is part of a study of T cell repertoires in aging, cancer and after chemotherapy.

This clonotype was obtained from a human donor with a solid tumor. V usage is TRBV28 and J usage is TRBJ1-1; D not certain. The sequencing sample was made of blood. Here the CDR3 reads CASSFGKLGTEAFF. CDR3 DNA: TGTGCCAGCAGTTTTGGTAAATTGGGAACTGAAGCTTTCTTT.